The 7 T cell receptor beta chains below were found in one sample sequenced in a study of T-cell reconstitution after alpha-beta-depleted transplantation in children. For TCRbeta, the library was prepared with unique molecular identifiers. TCRdb ran MiXCR on the PCR reads and lists one entry per CDR3 protein. The sample gives about 980,000 distinct CDR3 sequences, less than 30% of which show up once; 28% is in the top ten. The material sequenced was PBMCs, mostly from graft donor cells, taken 360 days after TCRalphabeta/CD19-depleted stem cell transplant. All receptors derive from a boy under two years old who had a stem cell transplant for SCID, so the T cells may come from the graft donor.

The chain is built from TRBV21-1 and TRBJ1-4; TRBD1, the D gene given by the table, was not confirmed from the DNA. TRBV21-1 is a recognized pseudogene. The CDR3 totals 12 residues. CDR3 protein: CASSTHRGGLVF. The CDR3 DNA reads as TGTGCCAGCAGCACCCACAGGGGAGGATTGGTTTTT.

V is TRBV5-4 and J is TRBJ2-1, with TRBD2 matching 14 bases. The CDR3 consists of 19 residues. J gave up 5 bases and V 3 bases, and 13 bases lay outside the gene matches. The germline gives CDR1 SGHNT, CDR2 YYREEE (reference sequence). The CDR3 DNA reads TGTGCCAGCAGCTCAGGACTAGCGGGGGGATCCTTACCCGACAATGAGCAGTTCTTC. Amino acid sequence: CASSSGLAGGSLPDNEQFF.

This clonotype was detected only a few times. V and J are TRBV27 and TRBJ1-6, with D maybe TRBD1 (5 bases). Looked up from germline, CDR1 is MNHEY and CDR2 is SMNVEV (reference sequence). Trimming left V 3 bases short and J 6 bases short, with 9 bases between. CDR3 length: 14 residues. This CDR3 is CASSFQGVNSPLHF. For the CDR3, the DNA is TGTGCCAGCAGTTTTCAGGGAGTTAATTCACCCCTCCACTTT.

This chain uses TRBV7-2 with TRBJ2-3, with no clear D. The CDR3 covers 16 residues. The germline V gene has CDR1 SGHTA and CDR2 FQGNSA. V lost 1 base and J 3 bases, leaving 14 bases between the germline ends. CDR3 bases: TGTGCCAGCAGCTTAGGTGGGATTTTAGTTACAGATACGCAGTATTTT. This gives the protein CASSLGGILVTDTQYF. Based on the CDR3 plus reference TRBV7-2 and TRBJ2-3, the full variable domain is GAGVSQSPSNKVTEKGKDVELRCDPISGHTALYWYRQSLGQGLEFLIYFQGNSAPDKSGLPSDRFSAERTGGSVSTLTIQRTQQEDSAVYLCASSLGGILVTDTQYFGPGTRLTVL.

The chain recombines TRBV15 with TRBJ2-3, with a possible D match to TRBD2 (6 bases). Germline V lookup: CDR1 LNHNV, CDR2 YYDKDF (reference sequence). V shed 0 bases and J shed 3 bases, with 10 bases lying between them. This CDR3 is 15 amino acids long. The CDR3 DNA is TGTGCCACCAGCAGAGATCTCCTAGCGACAGATACGCAGTATTTT. It translates to CATSRDLLATDTQYF.

As for this clonotype: One end of the junction does not line up with germline, which may come from a read error. The chain recombines TRBV20-1 with TRBJ2-3, with 11 bases fitting TRBD2. The CDR3 spans 15 residues. CDR1 and CDR2 from the germline V gene are DFQATT and SNEGSKA (reference sequence). CDR3 sequence: CSARDSGGAGDTQYF. In nucleotides, the CDR3 is TGCAGTGCCAGAGATAGCGGGGGGGCTGGAGATACGCAGTATTTT.

V usage is TRBV29-1 and J usage is TRBJ1-4; TRBD1 matches 10 bases. CDR3 size: 13 residues. CDR1 and CDR2 from the germline V gene are SQVTM and ANQGSEA. With V trimmed by 5 bases and J by 8 bases, 5 bases remained unmatched. The CDR3 reads CSVSGTGVEKLFF. For the CDR3, the DNA is TGCAGCGTTTCCGGGACAGGGGTGGAAAAACTGTTTTTT.